Listed below are T cell receptor beta chains from one sample, sequenced in a study of tissue T cells after allogeneic stem cell transplantation. Method: immunoSEQ multiplex PCR; TCRdb's copy keeps in-frame clones and lacks some. This table has some 25,000 clones, more than 60% appearing once. Sequencing was performed on tissue from the ileum, taken at autopsy. These receptors all stem from a female donor older than 55 with lung cancer. CDR3s include the opening cysteine and the closing phenylalanine or tryptophan. A D gene is named only where the DNA matches it firmly. The size entry is marked missing in some rows and otherwise reads once, few, many or a size class.

V,length,D,J,size,DNA,CDR3
TRBV6-6,15,.,TRBJ1-1,.,TGTGCCAGCAGTGATCGACAGGAGGGGAACACTGAAGCTTTCTTT,CASSDRQEGNTEAFF
TRBV15,20,TRBD2,TRBJ2-3,.,TGTGCCACCAGCAGAGGCTTATCCGGGACTAGCGGGATGTGGACAGATACGCAGTATTTT,CATSRGLSGTSGMWTDTQYF
TRBV5-1,17,.,TRBJ2-5,.,TGCGCCAGCAGCTTGACTCGGGCCGTATCGAACCAAGAGACCCAGTACTTC,CASSLTRAVSNQETQYF
TRBV2,14,.,TRBJ1-2,.,TGTGCCAGCAGTGATGGGGGGCGAGTCTATGGCTACACCTTC,CASSDGGRVYGYTF
TRBV5-6,15,.,TRBJ1-6,.,TGTGCCAGCAGCTTGGACAGACGATTGAATTCACCCCTCCACTTT,CASSLDRRLNSPLHF
TRBV29-1,14,.,TRBJ2-1,once,TGCAGCGTCGCGGGCACGAGCTCCTACAATGAGCAGTTCTTC,CSVAGTSSYNEQFF
TRBV7-2,17,TRBD1,TRBJ2-7,.,TGTGCCAGCAGCTTAAGTCTAACAGGGGGAGCCTCCTACGAGCAGTACTTC,CASSLSLTGGASYEQYF
TRBV19,18,TRBD2,TRBJ2-5,.,TGTGCCAGTAGGCAACTAGCGGGGGGACACGAGTACCAAGAGACCCAGTACTTC,CASRQLAGGHEYQETQYF
TRBV7-2,14,.,TRBJ2-5,few,TGTGCCAGCAGCCAGCCCCCAGCGTTAGAGACCCAGTACTTC,CASSQPPALETQYF
TRBV11-1,14,.,TRBJ2-6,.,TGTGCCAGCACGAAAGCCTCTGGGGCCAACGTCCTGACTTTC,CASTKASGANVLTF
TRBV7-9,17,TRBD2,TRBJ2-5,.,TGTGCCAGCAGCCGCGGGACTAGCGGAGCCGACCAAGAGACCCAGTACTTC,CASSRGTSGADQETQYF
TRBV2,15,TRBD2,TRBJ2-5,.,TGTGCCAGCGCGCGGGCGGGGGGGTACCAAGAGACCCAGTACTTC,CASARAGGYQETQYF
TRBV27,17,TRBD1,TRBJ2-7,.,TGTGCCAGCAGTATAACAGGGGGCCGGGGGAGCTCCTACGAGCAGTACTTC,CASSITGGRGSSYEQYF
TRBV6-5,13,.,TRBJ2-2,.,TGTGCCAGCACCCTTGAGTTTACCGGGGAGCTGTTTTTT,CASTLEFTGELFF
TRBV4-1,18,.,TRBJ1-6,once,TGCGCCAGCAGCCAAGATCCGCTTACAGGTGGTAATAATTCACCCCTCCACTTT,CASSQDPLTGGNNSPLHF
TRBV5-1,15,TRBD1,TRBJ1-2,.,TGCGCCAGCAGCTCGATGGACAGGGGTTTGGGAGGCTACACCTTC,CASSSMDRGLGGYTF
TRBV19,12,.,TRBJ2-5,.,TGTGCCAGTAGCCGCCTGGGAGAGACCCAGTACTTC,CASSRLGETQYF
TRBV24-1,15,.,TRBJ2-3,.,TGTGCCACCAGGCCTGCGAGGGACAGCACAGATACGCAGTATTTT,CATRPARDSTDTQYF
TRBV10-1,12,.,TRBJ2-2,once,TGCGCCAGCAGTGAGTCGACCGGGGAGCTGTTTTTT,CASSESTGELFF
TRBV7-6,19,.,TRBJ1-2,.,TGTGCCAGCAGCCCGCGGCCCGCGGGGGCGGGGGGGGTTAACTATGGCTACACCTTC,CASSPRPAGAGGVNYGYTF
TRBV6-6,11,.,TRBJ1-3,medium-sized,TGTGCCAGCTTCTCGGGGAACACCATATATTTT,CASFSGNTIYF
TRBV5-6,18,TRBD2,TRBJ2-1,.,TGTGCCAGCAGCTTGGTCACCTTGGCGGGAGGGGCCTACAATGAGCAGTTCTTC,CASSLVTLAGGAYNEQFF
TRBV7-2,14,.,TRBJ2-7,.,TGTGCCAGCAGATTAAACCGGGGGACCTACGAGCAGTACTTC,CASRLNRGTYEQYF
TRBV24-1,17,.,TRBJ2-6,.,TGTGCCACCAGTGATTCGGGTCCAGGGGCTGGGGCCAACGTCCTGACTTTC,CATSDSGPGAGANVLTF
TRBV30,15,.,TRBJ2-2,.,TGTGCCTGGAGTTTCCTGAAACAGGGTGGCGGGGAGCTGTTTTTT,CAWSFLKQGGGELFF
TRBV7-2,14,.,TRBJ2-1,.,TGTGCCAGCAGCTCAGACAGATACTACAATGAGCAGTTCTTC,CASSSDRYYNEQFF
TRBV19,15,.,TRBJ2-3,.,TGTGCCAGTAGTATAGTTGCAGGGGCCGTAGATACGCAGTATTTT,CASSIVAGAVDTQYF
TRBV9,14,TRBD1,TRBJ1-4,few,TGTGCCAGCAGCCAGGGGGGCGTAAGTGAAAAACTGTTTTTT,CASSQGGVSEKLFF
TRBV5-1,14,.,TRBJ1-1,.,TGCGCCAGCACCGTAAGTTTCATGAACACTGAAGCTTTCTTT,CASTVSFMNTEAFF
TRBV6-4,15,TRBD1,TRBJ1-2,.,TGTGCCAGCAGTGACTCGGGAAAACCAGGGGGAGGCTACACCTTC,CASSDSGKPGGGYTF
TRBV9,14,.,TRBJ1-3,.,TGTGCCAGCAGCGTAGGGATTTCTGGAAACACCATATATTTT,CASSVGISGNTIYF